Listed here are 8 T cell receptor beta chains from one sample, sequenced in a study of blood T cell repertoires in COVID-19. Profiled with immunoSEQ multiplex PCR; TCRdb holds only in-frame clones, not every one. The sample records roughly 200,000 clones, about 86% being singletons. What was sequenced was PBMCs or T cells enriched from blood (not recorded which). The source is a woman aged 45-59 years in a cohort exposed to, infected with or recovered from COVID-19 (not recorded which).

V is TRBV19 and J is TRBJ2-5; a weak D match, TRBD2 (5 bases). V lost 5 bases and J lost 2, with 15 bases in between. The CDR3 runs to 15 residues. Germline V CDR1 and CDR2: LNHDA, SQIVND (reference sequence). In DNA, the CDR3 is TGTGCCAGTAGTTCCCCTCGGACGGGACAAGAGACCCAGTACTTC. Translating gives CASSSPRTGQETQYF.

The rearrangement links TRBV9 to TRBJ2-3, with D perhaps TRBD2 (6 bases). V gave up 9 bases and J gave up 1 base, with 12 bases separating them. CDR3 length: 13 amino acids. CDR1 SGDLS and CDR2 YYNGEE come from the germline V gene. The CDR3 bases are TGTGCCACGAACCGCGGGGGCACAGATACGCAGTATTTT. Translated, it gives CATNRGGTDTQYF.

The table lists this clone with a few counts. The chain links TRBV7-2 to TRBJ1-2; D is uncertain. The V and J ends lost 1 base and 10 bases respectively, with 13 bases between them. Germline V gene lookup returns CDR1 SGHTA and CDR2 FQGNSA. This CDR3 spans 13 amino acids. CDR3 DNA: TGTGCCAGCAGCTTAGGATTAGCGGATTACTACACCTTC. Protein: CASSLGLADYYTF.

CDR3 loop: CASSGRLAGGPARSSTDTQYF. In nucleotides, the CDR3 is TGCGCCAGCAGTGGCCGACTAGCGGGGGGCCCTGCTCGTTCTAGCACAGATACGCAGTATTTT. V is TRBV10-2 and J is TRBJ2-3; TRBD2 aligns across 13 bases. The CDR3 totals 21 residues. V gave up 4 bases and J gave up 0 bases; unmatched junction bases: 16. CDR1 is WSHSY and CDR2 is SAAADI in the germline V gene.

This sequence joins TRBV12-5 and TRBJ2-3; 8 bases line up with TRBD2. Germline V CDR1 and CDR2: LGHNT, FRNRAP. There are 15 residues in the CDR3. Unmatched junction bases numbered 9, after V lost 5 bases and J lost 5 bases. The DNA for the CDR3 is TGTGCTAGTGGTCCGGGACTAGTTGACGGAGATACGCAGTATTTT. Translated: CASGPGLVDGDTQYF.

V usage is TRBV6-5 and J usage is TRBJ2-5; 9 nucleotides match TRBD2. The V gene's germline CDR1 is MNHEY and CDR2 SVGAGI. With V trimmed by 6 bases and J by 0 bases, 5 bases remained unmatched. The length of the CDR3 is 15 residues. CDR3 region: CASRPAGGHQETQYF. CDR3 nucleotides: TGTGCCAGCAGGCCAGCGGGGGGTCACCAAGAGACCCAGTACTTC.

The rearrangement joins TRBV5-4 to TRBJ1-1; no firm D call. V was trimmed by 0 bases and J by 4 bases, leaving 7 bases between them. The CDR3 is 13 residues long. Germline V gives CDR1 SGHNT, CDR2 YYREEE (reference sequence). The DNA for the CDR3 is TGTGCCAGCAGCTTGGACATCTCCACTGAAGCTTTCTTT. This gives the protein CASSLDISTEAFF.

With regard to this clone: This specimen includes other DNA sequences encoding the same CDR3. The CDR3 sequence is CASSLAGGAGNTIYF. The DNA for the CDR3 is TGCGCCAGCAGCTTGGCCGGGGGAGCTGGAAACACCATATATTTT. The rearrangement joins TRBV5-1 to TRBJ1-3; a weak D match, TRBD1 (5 bases). CDR1 SGHRS and CDR2 YFSETQ come from the germline V gene. The V gene lost 0 bases and the J gene lost 2 bases, with 9 bases spanning the gap. The CDR3 totals 15 residues.